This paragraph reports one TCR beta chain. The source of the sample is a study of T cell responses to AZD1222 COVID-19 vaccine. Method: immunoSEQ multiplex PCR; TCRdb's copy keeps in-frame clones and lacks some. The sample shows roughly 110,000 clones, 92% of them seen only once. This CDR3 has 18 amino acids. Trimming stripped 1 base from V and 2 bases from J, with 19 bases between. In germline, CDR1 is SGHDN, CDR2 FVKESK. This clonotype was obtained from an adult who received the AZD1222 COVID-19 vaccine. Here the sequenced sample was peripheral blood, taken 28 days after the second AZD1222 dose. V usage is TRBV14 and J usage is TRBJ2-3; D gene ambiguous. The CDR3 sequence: CASSQAQRSSGFTDTQYF. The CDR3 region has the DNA TGTGCCAGCAGCCAAGCCCAGAGGTCTAGTGGCTTCACAGATACGCAGTATTTT.